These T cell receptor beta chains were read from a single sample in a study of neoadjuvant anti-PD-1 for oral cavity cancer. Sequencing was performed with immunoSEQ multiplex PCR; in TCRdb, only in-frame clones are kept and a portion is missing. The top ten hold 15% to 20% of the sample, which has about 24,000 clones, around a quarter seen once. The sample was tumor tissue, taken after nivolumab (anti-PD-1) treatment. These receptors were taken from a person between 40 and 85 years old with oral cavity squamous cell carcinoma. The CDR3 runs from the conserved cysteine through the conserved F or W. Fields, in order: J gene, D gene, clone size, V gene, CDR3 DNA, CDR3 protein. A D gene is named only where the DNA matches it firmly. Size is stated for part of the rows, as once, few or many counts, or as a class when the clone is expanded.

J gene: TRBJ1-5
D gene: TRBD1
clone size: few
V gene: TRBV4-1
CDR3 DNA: TGCGCCAGCAGCCCCATCAGGGGGCCGAGCAATCAGCCCCAGCATTTT
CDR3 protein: CASSPIRGPSNQPQHF

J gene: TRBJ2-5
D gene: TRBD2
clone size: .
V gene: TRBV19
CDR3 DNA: TGTGCCAGTAGTCCCCGGACTAGCGGGGCCCAAGAGACCCAGTACTTC
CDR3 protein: CASSPRTSGAQETQYF

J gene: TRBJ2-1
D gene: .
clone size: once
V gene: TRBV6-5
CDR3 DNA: TGTGCCAGCGGCTTTAGAGGGGTAGACAATGAGCAGTTCTTC
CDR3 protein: CASGFRGVDNEQFF

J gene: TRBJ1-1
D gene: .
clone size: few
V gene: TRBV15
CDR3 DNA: TGTGCCACCAGCAGCTTGGGGAACACTGAAGCTTTCTTT
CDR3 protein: CATSSLGNTEAFF

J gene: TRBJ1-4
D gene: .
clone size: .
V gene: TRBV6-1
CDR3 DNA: TGTGCCACTGATGGGGGGCTAGCTAATGAAAAACTGTTTTTT
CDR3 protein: CATDGGLANEKLFF

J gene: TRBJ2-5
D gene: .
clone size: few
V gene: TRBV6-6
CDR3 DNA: TGTGCCAGCAGTTACCCTGGGGGGCGGGGAGAGACCCAGTACTTC
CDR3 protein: CASSYPGGRGETQYF

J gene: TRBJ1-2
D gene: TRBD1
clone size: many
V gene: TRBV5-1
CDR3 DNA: TGCGCCAGCAGCGTGGACAGGACTTACTATGGCTACACCTTC
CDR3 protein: CASSVDRTYYGYTF

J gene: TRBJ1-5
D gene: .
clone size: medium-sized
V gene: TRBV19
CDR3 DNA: TGTGCCAGTAAAGCACAGGAGGTCGTTAGTCAGCCCCAGCATTTT
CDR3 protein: CASKAQEVVSQPQHF

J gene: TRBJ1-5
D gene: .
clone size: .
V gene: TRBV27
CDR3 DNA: TGTGCCAGCAGTTTATTGGGTCGCAATCAGCCCCAGCATTTT
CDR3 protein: CASSLLGRNQPQHF

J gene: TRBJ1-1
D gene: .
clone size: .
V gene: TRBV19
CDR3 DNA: TGTGCCAGTAGTATTTGGGGTCTAAACACTGAAGCTTTCTTT
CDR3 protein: CASSIWGLNTEAFF

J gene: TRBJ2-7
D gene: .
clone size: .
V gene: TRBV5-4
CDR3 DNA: TGTGCCAGCAGCCGGATAGACTCGCGAAGCTCCTACGAGCAGTACTTC
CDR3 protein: CASSRIDSRSSYEQYF

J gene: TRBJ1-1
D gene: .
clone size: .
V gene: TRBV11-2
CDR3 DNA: TGTGCCAGCAGCTTTACAGGTACTACTGAAGCTTTCTTT
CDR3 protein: CASSFTGTTEAFF

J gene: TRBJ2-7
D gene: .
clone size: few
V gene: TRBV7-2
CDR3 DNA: TGTGCCAGCAGCTGGGGACCCTACGAGCAGTACTTC
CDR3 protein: CASSWGPYEQYF

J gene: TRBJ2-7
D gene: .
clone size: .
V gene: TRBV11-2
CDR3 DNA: TGTGCCAGCAGCTTAGTAGGGAGAGAGCAGTACTTC
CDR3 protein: CASSLVGREQYF

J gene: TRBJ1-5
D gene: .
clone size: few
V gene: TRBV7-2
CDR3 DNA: TGTGCCAGCAGTCCTAGCCCCGTGCGAAATCAGCCCCAGCATTTT
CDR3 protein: CASSPSPVRNQPQHF

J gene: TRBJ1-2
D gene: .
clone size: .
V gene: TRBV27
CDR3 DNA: TGTGCCAGCAGTTTATCCGGGTTTAGAGGTGGCTACACCTTC
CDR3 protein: CASSLSGFRGGYTF

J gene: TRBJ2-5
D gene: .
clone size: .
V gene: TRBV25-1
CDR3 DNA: TGTGCCAGCAGTTCAATCGGGCCCCAGGTGGAGACCCAGTACTTC
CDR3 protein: CASSSIGPQVETQYF

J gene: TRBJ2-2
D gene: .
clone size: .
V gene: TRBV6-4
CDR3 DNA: TGTGCCAGCAGCCAGCAGCCCCAAACCGGGGAGCTGTTTTTT
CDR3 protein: CASSQQPQTGELFF

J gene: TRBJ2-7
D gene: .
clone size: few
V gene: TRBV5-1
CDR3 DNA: TGCGCCAGCAGCTTGGGTCCAGGCCCCCCCGAGCAGTACTTC
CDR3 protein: CASSLGPGPPEQYF

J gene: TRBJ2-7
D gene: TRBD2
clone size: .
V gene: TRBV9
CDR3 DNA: TGTGCCAGCAGCGTAGGTACCGGGACTAGCTCCGAGCAGTACTTC
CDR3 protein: CASSVGTGTSSEQYF

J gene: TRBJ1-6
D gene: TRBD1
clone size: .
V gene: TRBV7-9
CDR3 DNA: TGTGCCAGCAGCTCCCGTCAGACAGGGATGGCTTCACCCCTCCACTTT
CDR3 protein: CASSSRQTGMASPLHF

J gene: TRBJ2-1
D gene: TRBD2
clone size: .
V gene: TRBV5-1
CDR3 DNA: TGCGCCAGCAGCTTGGGACAGGTTAGCGGGGATGAGCAGTTCTTC
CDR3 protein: CASSLGQVSGDEQFF

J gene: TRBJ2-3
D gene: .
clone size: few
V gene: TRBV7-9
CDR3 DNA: TGTGCCAGCGACAGGCGAAGCACAGATACGCAGTATTTT
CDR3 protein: CASDRRSTDTQYF

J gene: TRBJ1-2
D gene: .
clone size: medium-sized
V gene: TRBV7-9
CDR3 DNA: TGTGCCAGCAGCTCTGGGGGGGTCAGTGCTGCCTATGGCTACACCTTC
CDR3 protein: CASSSGGVSAAYGYTF

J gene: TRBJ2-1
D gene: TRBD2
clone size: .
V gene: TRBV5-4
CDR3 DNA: TGTGCCAGCAGCTTGCGAGCGGGAGGGTTAGCCGGTGAGCAGTTCTTC
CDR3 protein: CASSLRAGGLAGEQFF

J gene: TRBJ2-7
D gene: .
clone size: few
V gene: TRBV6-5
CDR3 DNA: TGTGCCAGCAGTTACTCGAACTACGGATCCTACGAGCAGTACTTC
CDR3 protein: CASSYSNYGSYEQYF

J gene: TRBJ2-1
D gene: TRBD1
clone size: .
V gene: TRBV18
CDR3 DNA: TGTGCCAGCTCACCTCAGGGGGCGGTCAATGAGCAGTTCTTC
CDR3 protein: CASSPQGAVNEQFF

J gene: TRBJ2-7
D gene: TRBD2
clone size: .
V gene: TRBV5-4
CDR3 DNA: TGTGCCAGCAGCTCCCGGACTAGCGGGAGGGACGAGCAGTACTTC
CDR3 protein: CASSSRTSGRDEQYF

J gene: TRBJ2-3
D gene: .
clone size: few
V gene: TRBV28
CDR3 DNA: TGTGCCAGCAGTTTGGCAGATACGCAGTATTTT
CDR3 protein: CASSLADTQYF

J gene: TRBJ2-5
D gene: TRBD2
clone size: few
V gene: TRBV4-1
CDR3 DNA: TGCGCCAGCAGCCGGACTAGCGGGGGTGATACCCAGTACTTC
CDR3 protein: CASSRTSGGDTQYF

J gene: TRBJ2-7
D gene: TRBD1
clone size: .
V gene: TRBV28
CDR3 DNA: TGTGCCAGCAGTAACTCCGGGACAGCCGCAATTTACGAGCAGTACTTC
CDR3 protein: CASSNSGTAAIYEQYF

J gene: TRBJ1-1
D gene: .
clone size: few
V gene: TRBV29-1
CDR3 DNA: TGCAGCTCCTGGGACGGTGGGACTGAAGCTTTCTTT
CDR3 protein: CSSWDGGTEAFF

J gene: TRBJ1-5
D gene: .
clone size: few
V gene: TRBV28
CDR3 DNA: TGTGCCAGCTCAGGAGACAGCAATCAGCCCCAGCATTTT
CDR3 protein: CASSGDSNQPQHF

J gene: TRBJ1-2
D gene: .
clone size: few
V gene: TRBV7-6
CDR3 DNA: TGTGCCAGCAGCTCCCGCCTTTCTAACTATGGCTACACCTTC
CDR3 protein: CASSSRLSNYGYTF

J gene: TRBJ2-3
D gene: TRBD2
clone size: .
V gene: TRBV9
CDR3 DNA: TGTGCCAGCAGCGTAGCTACTAGCGGGGGGGCCATGGATACGCAGTATTTT
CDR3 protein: CASSVATSGGAMDTQYF

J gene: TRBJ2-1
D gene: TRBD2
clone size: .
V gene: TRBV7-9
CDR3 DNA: TGTGCCAGCAGCCCTCAGCGGGAGCCCTACAATGAGCAGTTCTTC
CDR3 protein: CASSPQREPYNEQFF

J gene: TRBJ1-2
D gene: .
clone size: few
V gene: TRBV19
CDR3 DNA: TGTGCCAGTAGTATAGTAGGCAGGGAGACATATGGCTACACCTTC
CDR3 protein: CASSIVGRETYGYTF

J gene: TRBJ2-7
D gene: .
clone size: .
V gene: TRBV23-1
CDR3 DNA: TGCGCCAGCAGTCATCCCGGGCAGGGGGGACAGAACGAGCAGTACTTC
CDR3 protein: CASSHPGQGGQNEQYF

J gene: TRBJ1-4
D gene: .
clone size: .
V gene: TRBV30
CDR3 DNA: TGTGCCTGGAGCGTACTGGGTCGAGGACAGACTAATGAAAAACTGTTTTTT
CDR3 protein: CAWSVLGRGQTNEKLFF

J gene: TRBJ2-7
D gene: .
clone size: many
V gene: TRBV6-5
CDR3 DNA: TGTGCCAGCTCGGAGCCGAACTCCTACGAGCAGTACTTC
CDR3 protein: CASSEPNSYEQYF

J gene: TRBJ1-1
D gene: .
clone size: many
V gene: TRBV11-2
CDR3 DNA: TGTGCCAGCAGCTTAGTGGGGGCCTACACTGAAGCTTTCTTT
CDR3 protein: CASSLVGAYTEAFF

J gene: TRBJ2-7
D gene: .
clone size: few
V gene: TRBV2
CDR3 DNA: TGTGCCACGGGACACCCCTACGAGCAGTACTTC
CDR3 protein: CATGHPYEQYF

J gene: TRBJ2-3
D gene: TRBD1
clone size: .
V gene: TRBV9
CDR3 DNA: TGTGCCAGCAGCGTAGGAGGGGGCAGGGATACGCAGTATTTT
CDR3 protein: CASSVGGGRDTQYF

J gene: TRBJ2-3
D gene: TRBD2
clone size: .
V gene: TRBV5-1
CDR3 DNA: TGCGCCAGCAGCCTAGGGACTAGCGGGAGCGATACGCAGTATTTT
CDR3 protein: CASSLGTSGSDTQYF

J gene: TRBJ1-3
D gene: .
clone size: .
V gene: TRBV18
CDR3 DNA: TGTGCCAGCTCACCCCTCAGGGGACATATGGAAGACACCATATATTTT
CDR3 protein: CASSPLRGHMEDTIYF